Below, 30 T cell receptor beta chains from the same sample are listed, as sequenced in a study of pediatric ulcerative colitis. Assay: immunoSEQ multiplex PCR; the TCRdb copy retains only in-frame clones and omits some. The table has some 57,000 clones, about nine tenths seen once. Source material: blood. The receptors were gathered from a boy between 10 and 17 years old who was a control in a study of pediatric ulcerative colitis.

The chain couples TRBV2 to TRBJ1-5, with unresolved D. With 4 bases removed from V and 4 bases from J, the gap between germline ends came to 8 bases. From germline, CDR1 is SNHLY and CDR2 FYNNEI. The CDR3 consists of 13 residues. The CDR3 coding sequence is TGTGCCAGCAGTGGTACGGGGAATCAGCCCCAGCATTTT. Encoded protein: CASSGTGNQPQHF. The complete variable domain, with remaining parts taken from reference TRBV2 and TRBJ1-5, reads EPEVTQTPSHQVTQMGQEVILRCVPISNHLYFYWYRQILGQKVEFLVSFYNNEISEKSEIFDDQFSVERPDGSNFTLKIRSTKLEDSAMYFCASSGTGNQPQHFGDGTRLSIL.

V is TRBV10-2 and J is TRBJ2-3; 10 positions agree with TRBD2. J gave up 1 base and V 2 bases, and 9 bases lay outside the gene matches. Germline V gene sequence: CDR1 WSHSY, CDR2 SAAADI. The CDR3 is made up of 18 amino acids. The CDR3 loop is CASSEQLAGYVGTDTQYF. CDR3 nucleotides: TGCGCCAGCAGTGAGCAACTAGCGGGGTACGTGGGCACAGATACGCAGTATTTT.

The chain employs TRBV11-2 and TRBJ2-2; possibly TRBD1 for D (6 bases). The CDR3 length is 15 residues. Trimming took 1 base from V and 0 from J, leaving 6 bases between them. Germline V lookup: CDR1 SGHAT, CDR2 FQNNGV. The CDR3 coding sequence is TGTGCCAGCAGCTTAGCAGGGGCGAACACCGGGGAGCTGTTTTTT. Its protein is CASSLAGANTGELFF.

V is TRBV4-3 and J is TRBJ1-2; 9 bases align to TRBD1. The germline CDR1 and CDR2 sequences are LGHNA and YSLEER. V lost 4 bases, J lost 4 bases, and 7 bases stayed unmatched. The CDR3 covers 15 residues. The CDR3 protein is CASSPWTGDGYGYTF. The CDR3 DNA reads TGCGCCAGCAGCCCTTGGACAGGGGACGGCTATGGCTACACCTTC.

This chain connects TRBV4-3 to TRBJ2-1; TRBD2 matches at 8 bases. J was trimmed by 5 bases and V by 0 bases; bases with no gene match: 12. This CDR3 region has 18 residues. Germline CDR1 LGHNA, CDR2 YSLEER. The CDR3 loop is CASSQDVPTGLADNEQFF. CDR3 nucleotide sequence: TGCGCCAGCAGCCAAGATGTCCCCACAGGACTAGCCGACAATGAGCAGTTCTTC.

CDR3 protein: CASTPPGGGEAFF. The CDR3 DNA reads TGTGCCAGCACCCCCCCGGGGGGGGGTGAAGCTTTCTTT. The chain is built from TRBV27 and TRBJ1-1; D might be TRBD1 (5 bases). Between the trimmed V and J ends, which lost 7 bases and 7 bases, there was a span of 16 bases. Per germline, CDR1 MNHEY and CDR2 SMNVEV (reference sequence). This CDR3 has 13 amino acids.

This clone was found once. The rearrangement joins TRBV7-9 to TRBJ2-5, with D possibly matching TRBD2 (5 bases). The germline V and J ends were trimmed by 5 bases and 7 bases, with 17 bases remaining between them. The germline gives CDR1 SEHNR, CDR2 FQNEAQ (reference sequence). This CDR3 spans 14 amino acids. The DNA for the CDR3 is TGTGCCAGCAGCCCCGGTACCGGGATCGGGACCCAGTACTTC. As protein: CASSPGTGIGTQYF.

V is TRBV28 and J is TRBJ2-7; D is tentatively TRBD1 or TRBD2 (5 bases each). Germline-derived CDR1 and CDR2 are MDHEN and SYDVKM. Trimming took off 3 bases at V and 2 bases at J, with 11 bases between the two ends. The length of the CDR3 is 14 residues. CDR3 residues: CASSFMGTTYEQYF. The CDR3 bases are TGTGCCAGCAGTTTTATGGGGACCACCTACGAGCAGTACTTC. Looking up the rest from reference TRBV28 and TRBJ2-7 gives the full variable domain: DVKVTQSSRYLVKRTGEKVFLECVQDMDHENMFWYRQDPGLGLRLIYFSYDVKMKEKGDIPEGYSVSREKKERFSLILESASTNQTSMYLCASSFMGTTYEQYFGPGTRLTVT.

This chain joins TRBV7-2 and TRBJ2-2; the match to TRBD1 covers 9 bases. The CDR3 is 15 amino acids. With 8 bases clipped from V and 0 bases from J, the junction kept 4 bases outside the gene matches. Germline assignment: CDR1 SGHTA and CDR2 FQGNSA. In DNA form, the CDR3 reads TGTGCCAGCCCGACAGGGGGAGCGAACACCGGGGAGCTGTTTTTT. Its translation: CASPTGGANTGELFF.

This CDR3 is CASSGDTEAFF. CDR3 coding DNA: TGTGCCAGCAGTGGGGACACTGAAGCTTTCTTT. The V gene is TRBV2, the J gene TRBJ1-1; D is unresolved. Germline lookup yields CDR1 SNHLY and CDR2 FYNNEI. V was clipped by 4 bases and J by 3 bases, with 3 bases between them. The CDR3 covers 11 residues.

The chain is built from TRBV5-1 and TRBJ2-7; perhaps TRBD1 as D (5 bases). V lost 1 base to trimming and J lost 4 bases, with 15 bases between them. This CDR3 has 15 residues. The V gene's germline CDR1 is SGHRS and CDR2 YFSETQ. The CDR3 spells CASSLSSGARYEQYF. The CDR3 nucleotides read TGCGCCAGCAGCTTGAGTAGTGGGGCCAGGTACGAGCAGTACTTC.

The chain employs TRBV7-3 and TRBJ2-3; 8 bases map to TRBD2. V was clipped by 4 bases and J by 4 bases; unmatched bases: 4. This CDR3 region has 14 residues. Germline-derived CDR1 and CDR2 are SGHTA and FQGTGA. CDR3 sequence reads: CASSSSGGPDTQYF. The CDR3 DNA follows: TGTGCCAGCAGCTCTTCGGGGGGGCCAGATACGCAGTATTTT. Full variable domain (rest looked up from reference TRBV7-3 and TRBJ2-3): GAGVSQTPSNKVTEKGKYVELRCDPISGHTALYWYRQSLGQGPEFLIYFQGTGAADDSGLPNDRFFAVRPEGSVSTLKIQRTERGDSAVYLCASSSSGGPDTQYFGPGTRLTVL.

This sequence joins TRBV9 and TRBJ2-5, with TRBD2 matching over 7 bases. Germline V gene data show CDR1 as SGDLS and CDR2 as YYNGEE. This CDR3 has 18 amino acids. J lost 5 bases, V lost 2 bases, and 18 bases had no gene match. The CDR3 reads CASSVSPQTSHSRETQYF. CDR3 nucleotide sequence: TGTGCCAGCAGCGTCTCTCCTCAGACTAGCCACAGTAGGGAGACCCAGTACTTC. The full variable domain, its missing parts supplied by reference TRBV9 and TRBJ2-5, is DSGVTQTPKHLITATGQRVTLRCSPRSGDLSVYWYQQSLDQGLQFLIQYYNGEERAKGNILERFSAQQFPDLHSELNLSSLELGDSALYFCASSVSPQTSHSRETQYFGPGTRLLVL.

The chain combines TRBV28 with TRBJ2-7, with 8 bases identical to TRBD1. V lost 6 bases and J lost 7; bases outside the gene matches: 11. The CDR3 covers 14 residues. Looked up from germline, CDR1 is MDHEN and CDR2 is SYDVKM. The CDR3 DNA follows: TGTGCCAGCAGCATGACAGGGGTCCTGGGGGAGCAGTACTTC. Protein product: CASSMTGVLGEQYF.

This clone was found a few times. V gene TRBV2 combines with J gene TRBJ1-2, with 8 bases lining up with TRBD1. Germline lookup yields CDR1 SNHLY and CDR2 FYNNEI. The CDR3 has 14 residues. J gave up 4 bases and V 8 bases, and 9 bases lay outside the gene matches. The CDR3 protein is CASREAGGVYGYTF. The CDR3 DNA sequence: TGTGCCAGCCGAGAGGCAGGGGGCGTCTATGGCTACACCTTC.

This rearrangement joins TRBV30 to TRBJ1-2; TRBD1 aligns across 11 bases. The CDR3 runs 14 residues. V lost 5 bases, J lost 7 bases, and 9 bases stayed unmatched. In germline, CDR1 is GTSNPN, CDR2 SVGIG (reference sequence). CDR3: CAWVRDRGFGGYTF. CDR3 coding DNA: TGTGCCTGGGTGAGGGACAGGGGGTTTGGTGGCTACACCTTC.

This CDR3 reads CASTRDTTYNEQFF. The DNA of the CDR3 is TGTGCCAGCACCCGAGATACTACCTACAATGAGCAGTTCTTC. The V and J genes are TRBV14 and TRBJ2-1; D is unresolved. The CDR3 extends over 14 amino acids. The V end lost 7 bases, the J end lost 2 bases, and 12 bases lay between the germline ends. CDR1 is SGHDN, CDR2 FVKESK, per germline.

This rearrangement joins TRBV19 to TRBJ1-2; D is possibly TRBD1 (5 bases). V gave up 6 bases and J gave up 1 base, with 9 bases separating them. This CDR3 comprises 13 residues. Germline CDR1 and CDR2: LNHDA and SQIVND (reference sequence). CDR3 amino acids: CASRQGLNYGYTF. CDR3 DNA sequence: TGTGCCAGTAGGCAGGGCCTTAACTATGGCTACACCTTC.

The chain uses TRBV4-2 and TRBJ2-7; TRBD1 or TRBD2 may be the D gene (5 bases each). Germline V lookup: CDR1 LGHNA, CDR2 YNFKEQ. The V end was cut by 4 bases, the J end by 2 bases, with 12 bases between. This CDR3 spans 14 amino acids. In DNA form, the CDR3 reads TGTGCCAGCAGCCTGTCCGGGACGCCCTACGAGCAGTACTTC. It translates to CASSLSGTPYEQYF.

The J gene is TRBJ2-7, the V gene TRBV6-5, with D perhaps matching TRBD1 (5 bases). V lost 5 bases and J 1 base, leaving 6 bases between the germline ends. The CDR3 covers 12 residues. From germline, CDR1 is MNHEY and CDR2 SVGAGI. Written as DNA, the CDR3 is TGTGCCAGCAGTGGGGCTTCCTACGAGCAGTACTTC. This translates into CASSGASYEQYF.

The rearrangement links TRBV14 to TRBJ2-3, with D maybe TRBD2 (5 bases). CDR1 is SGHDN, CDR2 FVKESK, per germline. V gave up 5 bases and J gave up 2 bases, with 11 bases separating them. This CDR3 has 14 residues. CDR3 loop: CASSITGITDTQYF. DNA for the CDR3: TGTGCCAGCAGCATCACGGGAATCACAGATACGCAGTATTTT.

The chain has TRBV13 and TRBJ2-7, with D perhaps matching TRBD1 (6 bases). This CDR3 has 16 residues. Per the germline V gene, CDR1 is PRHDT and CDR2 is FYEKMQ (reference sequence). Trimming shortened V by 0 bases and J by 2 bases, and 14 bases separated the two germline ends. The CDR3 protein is CASSLGLGHGAYEQYF. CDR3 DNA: TGTGCCAGCAGCTTAGGGCTGGGACATGGGGCCTACGAGCAGTACTTC.

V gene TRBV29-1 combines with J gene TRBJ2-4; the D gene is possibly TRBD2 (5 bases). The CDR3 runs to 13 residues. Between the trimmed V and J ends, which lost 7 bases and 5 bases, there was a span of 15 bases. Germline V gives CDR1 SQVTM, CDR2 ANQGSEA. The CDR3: CSASWTSQNIQYF. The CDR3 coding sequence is TGCAGCGCCTCGTGGACTTCCCAAAACATTCAGTACTTC.

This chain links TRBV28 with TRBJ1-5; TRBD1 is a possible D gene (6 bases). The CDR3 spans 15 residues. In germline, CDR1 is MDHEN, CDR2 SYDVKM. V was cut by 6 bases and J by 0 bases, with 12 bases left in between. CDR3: CASSETGYSNQPQHF. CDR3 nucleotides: TGTGCCAGCAGCGAGACAGGTTATAGCAATCAGCCCCAGCATTTT.

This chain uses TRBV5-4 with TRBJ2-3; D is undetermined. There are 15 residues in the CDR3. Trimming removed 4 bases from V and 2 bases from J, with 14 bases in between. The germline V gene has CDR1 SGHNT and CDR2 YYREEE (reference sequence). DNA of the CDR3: TGTGCCAGCAGCGGTGGGGAACGGTACACAGATACGCAGTATTTT. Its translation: CASSGGERYTDTQYF.

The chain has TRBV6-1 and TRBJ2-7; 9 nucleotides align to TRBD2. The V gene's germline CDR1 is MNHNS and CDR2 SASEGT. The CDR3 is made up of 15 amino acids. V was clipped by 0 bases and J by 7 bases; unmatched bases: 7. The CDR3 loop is CASSEAGAGGYEQYF. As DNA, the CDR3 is TGTGCCAGCAGTGAAGCGGGAGCGGGAGGTTATGAGCAGTACTTC.

Here the CDR3 reads CASSLLAAYNSPLHF. As DNA, the CDR3 is TGTGCCAGCAGTTTACTGGCTGCTTATAATTCACCCCTCCACTTT. The gene calls are TRBV28 and TRBJ1-6; D is unresolved. V was pared by 2 bases and J by 4 bases, with 9 bases between. This CDR3 region has 15 residues. Germline CDR1 reads MDHEN; CDR2 reads SYDVKM.

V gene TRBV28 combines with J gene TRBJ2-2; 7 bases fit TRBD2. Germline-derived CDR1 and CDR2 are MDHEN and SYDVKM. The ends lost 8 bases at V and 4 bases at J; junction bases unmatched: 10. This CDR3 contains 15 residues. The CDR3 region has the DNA TGTGCCAGCCGCGGGGGAGGCCCGGGCACCGGGGAGCTGTTTTTT. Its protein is CASRGGGPGTGELFF. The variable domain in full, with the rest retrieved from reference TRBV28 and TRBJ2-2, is DVKVTQSSRYLVKRTGEKVFLECVQDMDHENMFWYRQDPGLGLRLIYFSYDVKMKEKGDIPEGYSVSREKKERFSLILESASTNQTSMYLCASRGGGPGTGELFFGEGSRLTVL.

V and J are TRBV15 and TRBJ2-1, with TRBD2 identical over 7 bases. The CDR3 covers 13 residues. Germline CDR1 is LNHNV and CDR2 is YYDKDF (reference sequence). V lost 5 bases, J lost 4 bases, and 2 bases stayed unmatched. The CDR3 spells CATSGGGYNEQFF. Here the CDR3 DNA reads TGTGCCACCAGCGGCGGGGGTTACAATGAGCAGTTCTTC.

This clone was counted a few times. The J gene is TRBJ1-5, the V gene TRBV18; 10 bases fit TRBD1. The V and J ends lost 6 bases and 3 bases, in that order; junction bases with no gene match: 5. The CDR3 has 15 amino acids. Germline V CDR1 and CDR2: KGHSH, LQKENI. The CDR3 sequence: CASSRDRGLNQPQHF. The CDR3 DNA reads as TGTGCCAGCTCCCGTGACAGGGGGCTCAATCAGCCCCAGCATTTT.